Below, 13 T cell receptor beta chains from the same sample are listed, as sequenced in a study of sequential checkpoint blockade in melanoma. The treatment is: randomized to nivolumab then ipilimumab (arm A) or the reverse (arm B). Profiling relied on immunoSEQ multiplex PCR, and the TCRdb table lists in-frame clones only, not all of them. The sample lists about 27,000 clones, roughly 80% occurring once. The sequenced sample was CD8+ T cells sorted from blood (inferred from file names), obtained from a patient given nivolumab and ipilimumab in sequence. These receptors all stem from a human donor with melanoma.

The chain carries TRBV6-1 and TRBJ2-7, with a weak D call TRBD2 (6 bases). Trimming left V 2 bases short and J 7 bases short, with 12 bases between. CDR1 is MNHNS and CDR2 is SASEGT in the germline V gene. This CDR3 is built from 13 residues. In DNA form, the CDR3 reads TGTGCCAGCAGTGAAAGGAGGGGCCGGGAGCAGTACTTC. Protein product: CASSERRGREQYF.

The CDR3 bases are TGTGCCATCAGGGCAATGAACACTGAAGCTTTCTTT. The encoded protein is CAIRAMNTEAFF. The genes are TRBV10-3 and TRBJ1-1; no firm D call. The length of the CDR3 is 12 residues. V lost 6 bases and J 0 bases, leaving 5 bases between the germline ends. In germline, CDR1 is ENHRY, CDR2 SYGVKD.

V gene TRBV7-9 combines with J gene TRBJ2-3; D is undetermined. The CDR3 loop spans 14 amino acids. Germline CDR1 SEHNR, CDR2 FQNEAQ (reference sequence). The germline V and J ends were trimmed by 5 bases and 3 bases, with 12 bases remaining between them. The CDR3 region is CASSPVSLTDTQYF. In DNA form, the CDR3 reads TGTGCCAGCAGCCCAGTCTCTTTGACAGATACGCAGTATTTT.

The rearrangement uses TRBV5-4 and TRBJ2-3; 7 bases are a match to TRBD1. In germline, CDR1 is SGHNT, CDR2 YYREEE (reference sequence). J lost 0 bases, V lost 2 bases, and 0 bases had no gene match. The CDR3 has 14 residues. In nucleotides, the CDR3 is TGTGCCAGCAGCTTACAGGGGAGCACAGATACGCAGTATTTT. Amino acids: CASSLQGSTDTQYF.

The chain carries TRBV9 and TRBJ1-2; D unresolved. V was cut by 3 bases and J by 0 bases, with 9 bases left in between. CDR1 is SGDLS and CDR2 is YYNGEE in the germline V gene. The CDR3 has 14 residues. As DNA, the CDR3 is TGTGCCAGCAGCGCAAGCGCAACTAACTATGGCTACACCTTC. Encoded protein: CASSASATNYGYTF.

CDR3 coding DNA: TGTGCCAGCAGCCCCGGGACAGGGATCTTCCATGGCTACACCTTC. It is translated as CASSPGTGIFHGYTF. This sequence joins TRBV14 and TRBJ1-2; 9 bases fit TRBD1. CDR1 and CDR2 (germline): SGHDN, FVKESK. CDR3 length: 15 residues. Trimming cost V 4 bases and J 6 bases; bases outside gene matches: 9. Variable domain in full (rest from reference TRBV14 and TRBJ1-2): EAGVTQFPSHSVIEKGQTVTLRCDPISGHDNLYWYRRVMGKEIKFLLHFVKESKQDESGMPNNRFLAERTGGTYSTLKVQPAELEDSGVYFCASSPGTGIFHGYTFGSGTRLTVV.

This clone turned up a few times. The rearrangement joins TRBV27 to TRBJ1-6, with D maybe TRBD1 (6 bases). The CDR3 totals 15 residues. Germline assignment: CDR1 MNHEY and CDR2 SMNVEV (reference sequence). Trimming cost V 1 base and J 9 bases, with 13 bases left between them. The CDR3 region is CASSLLGGTSSPLHF. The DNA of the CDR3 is TGTGCCAGCAGTTTATTAGGGGGAACTAGTTCACCCCTCCACTTT.

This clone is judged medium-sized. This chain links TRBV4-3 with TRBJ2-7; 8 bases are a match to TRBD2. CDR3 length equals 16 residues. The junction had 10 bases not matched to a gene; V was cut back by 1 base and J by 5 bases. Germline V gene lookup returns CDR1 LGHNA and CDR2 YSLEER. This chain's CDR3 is CASSQAPVSGAHEQYF. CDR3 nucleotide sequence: TGCGCCAGCAGCCAAGCCCCGGTTAGCGGGGCCCACGAGCAGTACTTC.

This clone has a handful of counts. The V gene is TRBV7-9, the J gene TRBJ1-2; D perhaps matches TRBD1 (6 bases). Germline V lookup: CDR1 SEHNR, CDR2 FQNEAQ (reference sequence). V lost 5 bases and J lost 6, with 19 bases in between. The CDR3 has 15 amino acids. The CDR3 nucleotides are TGTGCCAGCAGCCAAGAAGGCTGGGAGGGGGATGGCTACACCTTC. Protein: CASSQEGWEGDGYTF. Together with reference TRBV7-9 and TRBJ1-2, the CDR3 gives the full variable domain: DTGVSQNPRHKITKRGQNVTFRCDPISEHNRLYWYRQTLGQGPEFLTYFQNEAQLEKSRLLSDRFSAERPKGSFSTLEIQRTEQGDSAMYLCASSQEGWEGDGYTFGSGTRLTVV.

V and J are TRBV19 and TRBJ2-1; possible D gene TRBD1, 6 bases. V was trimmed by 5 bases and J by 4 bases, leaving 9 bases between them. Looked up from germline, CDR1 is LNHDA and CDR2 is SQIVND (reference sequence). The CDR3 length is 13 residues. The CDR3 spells CASSPRGYNEQFF. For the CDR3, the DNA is TGTGCCAGTAGTCCCAGGGGATACAATGAGCAGTTCTTC. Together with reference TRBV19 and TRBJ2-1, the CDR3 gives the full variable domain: DGGITQSPKYLFRKEGQNVTLSCEQNLNHDAMYWYRQDPGQGLRLIYYSQIVNDFQKGDIAEGYSVSREKKESFPLTVTSAQKNPTAFYLCASSPRGYNEQFFGPGTRLTVL.

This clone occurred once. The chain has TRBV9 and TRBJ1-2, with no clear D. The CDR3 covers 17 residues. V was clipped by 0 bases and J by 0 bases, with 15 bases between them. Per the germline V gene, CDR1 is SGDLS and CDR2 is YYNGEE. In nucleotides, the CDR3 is TGTGCCAGCAGCGTAGGGGTGGGCATTAGTACTAACTATGGCTACACCTTC. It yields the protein CASSVGVGISTNYGYTF.

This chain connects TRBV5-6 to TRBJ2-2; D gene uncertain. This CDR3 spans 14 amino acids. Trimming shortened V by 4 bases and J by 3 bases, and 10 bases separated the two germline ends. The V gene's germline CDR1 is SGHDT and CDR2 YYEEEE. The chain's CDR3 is CASSPPADTGELFF. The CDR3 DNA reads TGTGCCAGCAGCCCCCCGGCGGACACCGGGGAGCTGTTTTTT.

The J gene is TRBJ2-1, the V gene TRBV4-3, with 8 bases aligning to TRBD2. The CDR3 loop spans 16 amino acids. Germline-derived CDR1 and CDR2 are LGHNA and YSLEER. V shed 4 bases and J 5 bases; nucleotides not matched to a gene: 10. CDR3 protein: CASSRVTSGVNNEQFF. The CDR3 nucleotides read TGCGCCAGCAGCCGCGTTACTAGCGGAGTTAACAATGAGCAGTTCTTC.